The next 7 T cell receptor beta chains were all read from a single sample in a study of T cell repertoires in aging, cancer and after chemotherapy. Rearranged V-D-J TRB sequences were amplified with a mixed TRB-A/B primer pool. A single record per CDR3 protein comes from TCRdb applying MiXCR to the multiplex PCR reads. The table has about 8,000 distinct CDR3 sequences, less than 70% seen once. Amplification of TCR beta used genomic DNA extracted from peripheral blood. Input material: blood. All receptors come from a human donor with a solid tumor.

The genes are TRBV15 and TRBJ1-2; D perhaps matches TRBD1 (5 bases). Germline CDR1 and CDR2: LNHNV and YYDKDF (reference sequence). There are 14 residues in the CDR3. Trimming took off 7 bases at V and 4 bases at J, with 16 bases between the two ends. The CDR3 sequence is CATTRRRDGYGYTF. In DNA form, the CDR3 reads TGTGCCACCACAAGGAGAAGGGACGGCTATGGCTACACCTTC.

This clonotype was counted between two and nine times. The chain is built from TRBV6-5 and TRBJ1-3; D gene ambiguous. CDR3 size: 14 residues. V lost 6 bases, J lost 4 bases, and 13 bases lay in between. The germline gives CDR1 MNHEY, CDR2 SVGAGI. The CDR3 protein is CASREPGPGNTIYF. For the CDR3, the DNA is TGTGCCAGCAGGGAACCAGGTCCAGGAAACACCATATATTTT.

This clonotype occurred once. The junction shows a germline mismatch at one end, possibly a read error. The chain couples TRBV7-7 to TRBJ2-6, with 7 bases aligning to TRBD1. The CDR3 has 16 amino acids. Germline-derived CDR1 and CDR2 are SSHAT and FNYEAQ (reference sequence). CDR3 nucleotide sequence: TGTGCTAGCAGCGAGCTGCAGGGGGCTGGGGCCAACGTCCTGACTTTC. This codes for CASSELQGAGANVLTF.

This clonotype was seen more than once but under ten times. The chain couples TRBV19 to TRBJ2-3; D is undetermined. The CDR3 consists of 15 residues. Germline V gives CDR1 LNHDA, CDR2 SQIVND (reference sequence). The ends were cut back, 4 bases at V and 3 bases at J, with 14 bases in the middle. The CDR3 DNA reads as TGTGCCAGTAGTAGCACCCCCTACGGGACAGATACGCAGTATTTT. Amino acids: CASSSTPYGTDTQYF.

This clonotype has just one count. This rearrangement joins TRBV11-2 to TRBJ2-1; 7 nucleotides agree with TRBD2. V lost 1 base and J lost 4; bases outside the gene matches: 10. The CDR3 has 17 amino acids. The germline V gene encodes CDR1 SGHAT and CDR2 FQNNGV. The CDR3 loop reads CASSLGVGGGPYNEQFF. The DNA of the CDR3 is TGTGCCAGCAGCTTAGGGGTGGGGGGAGGGCCGTACAATGAGCAGTTCTTC.

J is TRBJ2-2 and V is TRBV7-2, with TRBD1 identical over 10 bases. CDR1 and CDR2 from the germline V gene are SGHTA and FQGNSA. With 3 bases clipped from V and 7 bases from J, the junction kept 5 bases outside the gene matches. This CDR3 contains 15 residues. This chain's CDR3 is CASSLGQGRDGELFF. For the CDR3, the DNA is TGTGCCAGCAGCTTGGGACAGGGGAGGGACGGGGAGCTGTTTTTT.

The rearrangement links TRBV19 to TRBJ1-1, with 8 bases aligning to TRBD1. V gave up 4 bases and J gave up 1 base; unmatched junction bases: 5. CDR3 length: 15 amino acids. The germline V gene encodes CDR1 LNHDA and CDR2 SQIVND (reference sequence). The CDR3: CASSTTGEGNTEAFF. DNA for the CDR3: TGTGCCAGTAGTACGACAGGGGAGGGGAACACTGAAGCTTTCTTT. Combining the CDR3 with reference TRBV19 and TRBJ1-1 gives the whole variable domain DGGITQSPKYLFRKEGQNVTLSCEQNLNHDAMYWYRQDPGQGLRLIYYSQIVNDFQKGDIAEGYSVSREKKESFPLTVTSAQKNPTAFYLCASSTTGEGNTEAFFGQGTRLTVV.